Listed below are T cell receptor beta chains from one sample, sequenced in a study of lymphopenia after photon versus proton radiotherapy. TCRdb keeps only in-frame clones here, not all; method: immunoSEQ multiplex PCR. The table records 65,000 or so clones, about 90% of them present only once. This specimen consisted of peripheral blood, obtained from a patient treated with proton-based radiotherapy. These receptors all come from a man older than 75 with esophageal cancer. Each CDR3 is given with its conserved first and last residue.

v_call cdr3_aa
TRBV4-1 CASRGPLKGTEAFF
TRBV30 CAWRARRGWTGELFF
TRBV6-5 CASSLDREAFF
TRBV9 CASSKGGQESNYGYTF
TRBV27 CASSPQTGPYEQYF
TRBV27 CASSLEGRTHEKLFF
TRBV5-5 CASSLTGGEQYF
TRBV9 CASSERDYGPEKQFF
TRBV10-3 CAISEGGVYGYTF
TRBV5-1 CASSVGQGDTQYF
TRBV19 CASSNTGNAYNSPLHF
TRBV5-1 CASSLPGGGGTDTQYF
TRBV7-6 CASSFYNRSPLHF
TRBV20-1 CSAIGTGTAFF
TRBV7-9 CASSLVVYEQYF
TRBV7-9 CASSLVSGYSGNTIYF
TRBV7-9 CASSSGIATNEKLFF
TRBV2 CASSVTDYGYTF
TRBV7-2 CASSLIGAGDSSYEQYF